These T cell receptor beta chains were read from a single sample in a study of cytomegalovirus exposure and HLA in healthy donors. The method was immunoSEQ multiplex PCR; TCRdb's version includes in-frame clones alone and lacks a portion of them. The data contain tens of thousands of clones, about 63% of them seen just once; the ten biggest clones take up roughly 17%. Source material: PBMCs. The receptor set was obtained from a man aged 40-49 years in good health and CMV-seropositive. Each CDR3 is given with its conserved first and last residue. A D gene is named only where the DNA matches it firmly. For some rows the clone size is stated as once, few or many, or as a class when expanded; others skip it.

>-|TRBJ2-7|-|TRBV5-1
TGCGCCAGCAGTTCCGACGGAGCCTACGAGCAGTACTTC
CASSSDGAYEQYF
>-|TRBJ1-1|-|TRBV7-9
TGTGCCAGCAGCTTAGATGGGGGCCACACTGAAGCTTTCTTT
CASSLDGGHTEAFF
>-|TRBJ1-4|-|TRBV18
TGTGCCAGCTCACCGGGGAGGGATGAAAAACTGTTTTTT
CASSPGRDEKLFF
>-|TRBJ1-4|-|TRBV6-6
TGTGCCAGCAGTTCCCGGGACACCAAAAGGGAAAAACTGTTTTTT
CASSSRDTKREKLFF
>-|TRBJ2-7|-|TRBV14
TGTGCCAGCAGCCAGGAACAGGGTTTCTACGAGCAGTACTTC
CASSQEQGFYEQYF
>many|TRBJ2-7|-|TRBV6-5
TGTGCCAGCAGTTACTCGGTCCCGGGGAGCTCCTACGAGCAGTACTTC
CASSYSVPGSSYEQYF
>once|TRBJ2-2|TRBD2|TRBV30
TGTGCCTGGACCACCCTAGCGGGAGATGATGGCGGGGAGCTGTTTTTT
CAWTTLAGDDGGELFF
>-|TRBJ2-3|TRBD1|TRBV30
TGTGCCTGGAACAGGGGGAGCACAGATACGCAGTATTTT
CAWNRGSTDTQYF
>-|TRBJ2-7|-|TRBV7-2
TGTGCCAGCAGCGATTTGACAGGTGAAGTCTACGAGCAGTACTTC
CASSDLTGEVYEQYF
>-|TRBJ2-5|TRBD2|TRBV10-2
TGCGCCACCGAACTAGCGGGGGGGCAAGAGACCCAGTACTTC
CATELAGGQETQYF
>-|TRBJ2-5|TRBD2|TRBV29-1
TGCAGCGTTGAAGGGGGTATCGGGGGGAATCAAGAGACCCAGTACTTC
CSVEGGIGGNQETQYF
>-|TRBJ1-2|TRBD1|TRBV4-1
TGCGCCAGCAGCCAAGACCGGACAGGGGGTCTTTCCTTCTATGGCTACACCTTC
CASSQDRTGGLSFYGYTF
>-|TRBJ2-1|TRBD1|TRBV5-6
TGTGCCAGCAGCTACGGGGGACAGGGGAACAATGAGCAGTTCTTC
CASSYGGQGNNEQFF
>-|TRBJ1-4|-|TRBV4-1
TGCGCCAGCAGCCAAGTTTGGGGCAGTAATGAAAAACTGTTTTTT
CASSQVWGSNEKLFF
>-|TRBJ2-1|TRBD2|TRBV27
TGTGCCAGCAGTTTATCGTCTGGGACTACAGAGCAGTTCTTC
CASSLSSGTTEQFF
>-|TRBJ1-6|TRBD1|TRBV27
TGTGCCAGCAGACCCCAACAGGGGAGTAATTCACCCCTCCACTTT
CASRPQQGSNSPLHF
>-|TRBJ1-1|-|TRBV5-6
TGTGCCAGCAGCTTACAGGGTTTGGCTGAAGCTTTCTTT
CASSLQGLAEAFF
>few|TRBJ2-7|TRBD2|TRBV7-8
TGTGCCAGCAGCTTAGAACTAGCGGTTGGTTACGAGCAGTACTTC
CASSLELAVGYEQYF
>-|TRBJ2-1|TRBD2|TRBV9
TGTGCCAGCAGCGCCAGCGGGACCAACTACAATGAGCAGTTCTTC
CASSASGTNYNEQFF
>-|TRBJ2-2|TRBD1|TRBV7-7
TGTGCTAGCAGCCGAGGACAGGGGGCAACCGGGGAGCTGTTTTTT
CASSRGQGATGELFF
>few|TRBJ2-3|TRBD2|TRBV10-3
TGTGCCATCAGTGAGTCGGGGTCGAGCGGGGGGGCAGATACGCAGTATTTT
CAISESGSSGGADTQYF
>few|TRBJ2-7|TRBD2|TRBV10-3
TGTGCCACCCTTACTCAGCGGGGGGCTGCCTACGAGCAGTACTTC
CATLTQRGAAYEQYF
>-|TRBJ1-1|TRBD1|TRBV5-3
TGTGCCAGAAGCTTTGCGGGCAGGGGGCCAGACACTGAAGCTTTCTTT
CARSFAGRGPDTEAFF
>few|TRBJ1-6|TRBD1|TRBV7-2
TGTGCCAGCAGCCCGGGACAGTATAATTCACCCCTCCACTTT
CASSPGQYNSPLHF
>-|TRBJ1-3|-|TRBV7-9
TGTGCCAGCAGCCCTCAGCAGGGCTCCGGAAACACCATATATTTT
CASSPQQGSGNTIYF
>few|TRBJ2-5|-|TRBV21-1
TGTGCCAGCAGCTATCGGGACGGGAGGGCCCCAGAGACCCAGTACTTC
CASSYRDGRAPETQYF
>-|TRBJ2-3|-|TRBV4-3
TGCGCCAGCAGCCAAGTGGGCAGCACAGATACGCAGTATTTT
CASSQVGSTDTQYF
>-|TRBJ2-6|TRBD1|TRBV30
TGTGCCTGGGGGACAGGGGTTGGTGGGGCCAACGTCCTGACTTTC
CAWGTGVGGANVLTF